This T cell receptor beta chain was identified during a study of control samples from healthy donors and cancer patients. The data were produced by immunoSEQ multiplex PCR, yet TCRdb's version contains in-frame clones alone and is incomplete. The sample has approximately 58,000 clones; more than 70% are singletons. The CDR3 extends over 11 amino acids. With 7 bases removed from V and 6 bases from J, the gap between germline ends came to 12 bases. Germline lookup yields CDR1 DFQATT and CDR2 SNEGSKA (reference sequence). The chain employs TRBV20-1 and TRBJ1-1; no clear D. What was sequenced was PBMCs. The TCR comes from a woman aged 55-70 years with lung cancer. CDR3: CSGKAAAEAFF. The CDR3 coding sequence is TGCAGTGGCAAGGCGGCCGCTGAAGCTTTCTTT.